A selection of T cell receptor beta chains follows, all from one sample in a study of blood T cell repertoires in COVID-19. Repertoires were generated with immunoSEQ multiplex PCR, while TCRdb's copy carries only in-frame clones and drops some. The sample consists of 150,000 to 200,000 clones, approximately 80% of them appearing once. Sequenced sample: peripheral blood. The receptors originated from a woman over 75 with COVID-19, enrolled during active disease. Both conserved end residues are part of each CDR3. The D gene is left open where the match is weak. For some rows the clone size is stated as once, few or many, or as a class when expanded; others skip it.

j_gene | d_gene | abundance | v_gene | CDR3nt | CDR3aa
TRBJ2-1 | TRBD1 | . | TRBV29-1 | TGCAGCGTTGGGGACAGGGGGTTGTTTGAGCAGTTCTTC | CSVGDRGLFEQFF
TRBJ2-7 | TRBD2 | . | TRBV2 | TGTGCCAGCACCGTATCCTTAACTAGCGGGTACTCCTACGAGCAGTACTTC | CASTVSLTSGYSYEQYF
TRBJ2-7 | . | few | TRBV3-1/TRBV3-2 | TGTGCCAGCAGCCGGGGGGACGAGCAGTACTTC | CASSRGDEQYF
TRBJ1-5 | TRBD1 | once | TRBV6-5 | TGTGCCAGCAGCCGGACAGGGGCTGTTCAGCCCCAGCATTTT | CASSRTGAVQPQHF
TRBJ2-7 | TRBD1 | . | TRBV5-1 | TGCGCCAGCAGCCGATTACAGGGGGCCTACGAGCAGTACTTC | CASSRLQGAYEQYF
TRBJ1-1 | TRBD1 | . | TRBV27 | TGTGCCAGCAGTTGGTCGACAGGGGGGAACACTGAAGCTTTCTTT | CASSWSTGGNTEAFF
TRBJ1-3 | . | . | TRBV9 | TGTGCCAGCAGCGTAGCTAGTAATTCCAGATACTCTGGAAACACCATATATTTT | CASSVASNSRYSGNTIYF
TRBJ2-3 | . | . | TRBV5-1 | TGCGCCAGCAGCCGCAAGGCGGTTTCCATCACAGATACGCAGTATTTT | CASSRKAVSITDTQYF
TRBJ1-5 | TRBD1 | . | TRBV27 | TGTGCCAGCAGTTTAGGGGGACAGGCGGGTCAGCCCCAGCATTTT | CASSLGGQAGQPQHF
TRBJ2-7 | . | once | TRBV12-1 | TGTGCCAGCAGCTTTAGTGGGACTTCCCACGAGCAGTACTTC | CASSFSGTSHEQYF
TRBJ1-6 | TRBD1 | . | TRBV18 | TGTGCCAGCTCACCAATGACAGGGAAGAGTTCACCCCTCCACTTT | CASSPMTGKSSPLHF
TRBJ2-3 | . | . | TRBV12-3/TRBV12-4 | TGTGCCAGCAGTCCCCGGGCAGATACGCAGTATTTT | CASSPRADTQYF
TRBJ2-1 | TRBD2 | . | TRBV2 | TGTGCCAGCAGTGCCGGGGGGGCCCCCTACAATGAGCAGTTCTTC | CASSAGGAPYNEQFF
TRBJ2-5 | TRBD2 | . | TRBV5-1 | TGCGCCAGCAGCTTGTTAGGCGGGGGTGTTTGGGAGACCCAGTACTTC | CASSLLGGGVWETQYF
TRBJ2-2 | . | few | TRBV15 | TGTGCCACCACCACTTCCTCCCGGGACTGGAGGAACACCGGGGAGCTGTTTTTT | CATTTSSRDWRNTGELFF
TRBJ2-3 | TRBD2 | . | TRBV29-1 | TGCAGCGTTGTTGGGACTAGCGGGAGGGGTACGCAGTATTTT | CSVVGTSGRGTQYF
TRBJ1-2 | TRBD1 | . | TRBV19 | TGTGCCACCGGAGGAACGACAGGGAAATATGGCTACACCTTC | CATGGTTGKYGYTF
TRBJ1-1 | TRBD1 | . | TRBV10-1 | TGCGCCACCAGCCCCATGGGACAGGGGGCTAAGCACTTCAAAAGCCCCACTGAAGCTTTCTTT | CATSPMGQGAKHFKSPTEAFF
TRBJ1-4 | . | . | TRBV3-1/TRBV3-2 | TGTGCCAGCAGCCAACTGCCGGGACAAGGCGGGAAACTGTTTTTT | CASSQLPGQGGKLFF
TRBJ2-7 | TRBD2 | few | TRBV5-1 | TGCGCCAGCAGCCTGGGACTAGCGGGAGCCTACGAGCAGTACTTC | CASSLGLAGAYEQYF
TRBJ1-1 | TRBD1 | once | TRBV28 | TGTGCCAGCAGTGCCCGACAGGGATGGAGCACTGAAGCTTTCTTT | CASSARQGWSTEAFF
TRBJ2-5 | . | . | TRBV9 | TGTGCCAGCATCGTACCCCCGGGTTACCAAGAGACCCAGTACTTC | CASIVPPGYQETQYF
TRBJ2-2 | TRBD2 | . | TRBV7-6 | TGTGCCAGCAGTGTTGTCCCCGGAATACTAGCGGGCCCCACGGGGCCCGGGGAGCTGTTTTTT | CASSVVPGILAGPTGPGELFF
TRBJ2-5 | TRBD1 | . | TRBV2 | TGTGCCAGCAGTGGTCACAGGGGGCTGGGTGAGACCCAGTACTTC | CASSGHRGLGETQYF
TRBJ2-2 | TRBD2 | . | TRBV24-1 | TGTGCCACCAGGGGGACTAGCGGTAACACCGGGGAGCTGTTTTTT | CATRGTSGNTGELFF
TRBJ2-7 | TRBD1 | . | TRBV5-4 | TGTGCCAGCAATGACAGGGGTGCGGGCTACGAGCAGTACTTC | CASNDRGAGYEQYF
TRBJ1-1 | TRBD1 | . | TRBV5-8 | TGTGCCAGCAGCCGCGGGACAGGAGCTTTCTTT | CASSRGTGAFF
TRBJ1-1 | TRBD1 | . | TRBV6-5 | TGTGCCAGCTCAAGACAGGGGGCTGGGTACACTGAAGCTTTCTTT | CASSRQGAGYTEAFF
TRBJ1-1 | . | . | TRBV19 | TGTGCCAGTAGTTACCGCGGGGGGTTCACTGAAGCTTTCTTT | CASSYRGGFTEAFF
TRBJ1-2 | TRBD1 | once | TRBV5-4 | TGTGCCAGCAGCTCGAGACAGGGGGACAACTATGGCTACACCTTC | CASSSRQGDNYGYTF
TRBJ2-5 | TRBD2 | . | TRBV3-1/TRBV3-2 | TGTGCCAGCAGCCGAGGACTAGCGGAACTCGAAGAGACCCAGTACTTC | CASSRGLAELEETQYF
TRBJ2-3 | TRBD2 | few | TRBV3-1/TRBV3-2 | TGTGCCAGCAGCCAAAATCCTGCGGGAGGTTCAACGCAGTATTTT | CASSQNPAGGSTQYF
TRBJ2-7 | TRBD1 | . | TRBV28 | TGTGCCAGCAGTTCGGGGACAGGGTATGAGCAGTACTTC | CASSSGTGYEQYF
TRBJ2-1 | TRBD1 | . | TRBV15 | TGTGCCACCAGCCGGGGACAGACCCAAGCGGATGAGCAGTTCTTC | CATSRGQTQADEQFF
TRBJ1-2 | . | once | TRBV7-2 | TGTGCCAGCAGCTTATATAGACAGTGGGATGGCTACACCTTC | CASSLYRQWDGYTF
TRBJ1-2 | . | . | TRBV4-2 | TGTGCCAGCAGCCAAGATCAGGGGTCTAACTATGGCTACACCTTC | CASSQDQGSNYGYTF
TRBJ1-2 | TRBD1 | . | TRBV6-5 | TGTGCCAGCAGGATCAGGGGGCTGCGAGGCTACACCTTC | CASRIRGLRGYTF
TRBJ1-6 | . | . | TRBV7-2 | TGTGCCAGCAGCCTATATAATTCACCCCTCCACTTT | CASSLYNSPLHF
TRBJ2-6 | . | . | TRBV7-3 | TGTGCCAGCAGCGCGTCTGTCTCGGGGGCCAACGTCCTGACTTTC | CASSASVSGANVLTF
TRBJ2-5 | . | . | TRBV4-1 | TGCGCCAGCAGCCAAGATCATGGGGGGACCTTAGAGACCCAGTACTTC | CASSQDHGGTLETQYF
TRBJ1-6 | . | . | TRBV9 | TGTGCCAGCAGCGTAGCCCAGTTTAATTCACCCCTCCACTTT | CASSVAQFNSPLHF
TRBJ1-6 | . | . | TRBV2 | TGTGCCAGCAGTGACTATTCACCCCTCCACTTT | CASSDYSPLHF
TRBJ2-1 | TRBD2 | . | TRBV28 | TGTGCCAGCAGTTTAGCTAGCGGCTCCTACAATGAGCAGTTCTTC | CASSLASGSYNEQFF
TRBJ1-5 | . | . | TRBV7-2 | TGTGCCAGCAGCTTAGTGGCAGGGCTCAATCAGCCCCAGCATTTT | CASSLVAGLNQPQHF
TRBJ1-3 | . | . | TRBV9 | TGTGCCAGCAGCGTAGTGGCAGGTGGTGGAAACACCATATATTTT | CASSVVAGGGNTIYF
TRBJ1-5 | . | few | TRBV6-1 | TGTGCCAGCAGTGAATGGGCAGGGCATCAGCCCCAGCATTTT | CASSEWAGHQPQHF
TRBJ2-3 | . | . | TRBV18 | TGTGCCAGCTCACCCAGGGGAACCCTCACAGATACGCAGTATTTT | CASSPRGTLTDTQYF
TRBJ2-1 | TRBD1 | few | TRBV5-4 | TGTGCCAGCAGCCCCTCCGGGACAGGGGGGGCCAATGAGCAGTTCTTC | CASSPSGTGGANEQFF
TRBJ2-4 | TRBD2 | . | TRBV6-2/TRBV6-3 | TGTGCCAGCAGTCGCACTAGCGGGGCTAGAAACATTCAGTACTTC | CASSRTSGARNIQYF
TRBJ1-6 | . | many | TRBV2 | TGTGCCAGCAGGACTGGACAGTCCCATTCACCCCTCCACTTT | CASRTGQSHSPLHF
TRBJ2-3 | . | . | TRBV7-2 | TGTGCCAGCAGCTTGTCAGGGAAGCATACGCAGTATTTT | CASSLSGKHTQYF
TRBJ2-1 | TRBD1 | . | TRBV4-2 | TGTGCCAGCAGTCATGACAGGGTCTCCTACAATGAGCAGTTCTTC | CASSHDRVSYNEQFF
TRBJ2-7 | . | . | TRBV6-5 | TGTGCCAGCAGTAGTACAGGGTTACCCTACGAGCAGTACTTC | CASSSTGLPYEQYF
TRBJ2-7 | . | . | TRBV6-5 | TGTGCCAGCAGTTACTCTCGATGGGGGGGCTCTGAGCAGTACTTC | CASSYSRWGGSEQYF
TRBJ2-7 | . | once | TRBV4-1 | TGCGCCAGCAGCCAAGGGGCGGGGAGCTCCTACGAGCAGTACTTC | CASSQGAGSSYEQYF
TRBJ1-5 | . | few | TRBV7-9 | TGTGCCAGCAGCCAGGACAGCAGCAATCAGCCCCAGCATTTT | CASSQDSSNQPQHF
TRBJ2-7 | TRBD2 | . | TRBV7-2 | TGTGCCAGCAGCCCCTTGCGTTTAGCGGGTTCGAGCTCCTACGAGCAGTACTTC | CASSPLRLAGSSSYEQYF
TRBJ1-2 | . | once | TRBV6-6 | TGTGCCAGCAGTTACGTTCCCGGGGATGGCTACACCTTC | CASSYVPGDGYTF
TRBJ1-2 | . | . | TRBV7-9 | TGTGCCAGCAGCTTACCCCAGGGCCTCTTAACCTTC | CASSLPQGLLTF